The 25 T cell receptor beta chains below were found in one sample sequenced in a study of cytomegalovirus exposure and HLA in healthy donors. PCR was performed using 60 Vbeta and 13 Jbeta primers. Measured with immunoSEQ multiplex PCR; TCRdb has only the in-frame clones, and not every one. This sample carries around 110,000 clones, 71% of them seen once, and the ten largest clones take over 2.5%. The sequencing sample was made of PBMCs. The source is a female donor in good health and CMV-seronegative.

The CDR3 loop reads CASSPPPGEPYEQYF. The CDR3 nucleotides are TGTGCCAGCAGCCCCCCTCCAGGGGAGCCCTACGAGCAGTACTTC. This chain links TRBV5-6 with TRBJ2-7; D is perhaps TRBD1 (6 bases). The CDR3 sequence is 15 residues long. Trimming took off 4 bases at V and 2 bases at J, with 16 bases between the two ends. The germline gives CDR1 SGHDT, CDR2 YYEEEE.

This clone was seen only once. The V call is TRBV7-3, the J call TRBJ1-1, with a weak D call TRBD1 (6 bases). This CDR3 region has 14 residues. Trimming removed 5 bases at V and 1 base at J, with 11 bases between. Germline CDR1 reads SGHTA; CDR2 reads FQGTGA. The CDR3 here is CASSLSGQNTEAFF. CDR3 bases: TGTGCCAGCAGCCTCTCGGGACAGAACACTGAAGCTTTCTTT.

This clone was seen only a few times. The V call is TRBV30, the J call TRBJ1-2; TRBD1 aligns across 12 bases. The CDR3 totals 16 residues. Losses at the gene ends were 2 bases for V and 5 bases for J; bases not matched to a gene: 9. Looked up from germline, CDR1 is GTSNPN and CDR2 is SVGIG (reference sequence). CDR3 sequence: CAWSRAGTGGSYGYTF. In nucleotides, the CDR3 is TGTGCCTGGAGTAGAGCCGGGACAGGGGGCAGTTATGGCTACACCTTC.

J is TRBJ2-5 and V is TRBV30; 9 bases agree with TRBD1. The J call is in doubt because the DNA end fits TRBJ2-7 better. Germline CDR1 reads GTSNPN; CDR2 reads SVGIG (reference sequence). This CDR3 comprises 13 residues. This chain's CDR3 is CAWGGQGNYEQYF. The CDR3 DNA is TGTGCCTGGGGGGGACAGGGTAACTACGAGCAGTACTTC.

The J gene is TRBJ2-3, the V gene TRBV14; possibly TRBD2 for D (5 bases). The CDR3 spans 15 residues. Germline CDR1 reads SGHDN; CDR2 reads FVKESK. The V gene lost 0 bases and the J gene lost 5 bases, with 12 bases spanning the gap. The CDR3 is CASSQDTFEGDTQYF. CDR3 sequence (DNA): TGTGCCAGCAGCCAAGATACGTTTGAGGGAGATACGCAGTATTTT.

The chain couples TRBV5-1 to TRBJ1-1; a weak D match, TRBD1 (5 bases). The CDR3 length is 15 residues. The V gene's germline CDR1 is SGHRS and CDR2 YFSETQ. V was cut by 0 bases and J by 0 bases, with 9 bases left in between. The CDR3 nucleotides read TGCGCCAGCAGCTTGGCGGACAATTTGAACACTGAAGCTTTCTTT. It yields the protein CASSLADNLNTEAFF.

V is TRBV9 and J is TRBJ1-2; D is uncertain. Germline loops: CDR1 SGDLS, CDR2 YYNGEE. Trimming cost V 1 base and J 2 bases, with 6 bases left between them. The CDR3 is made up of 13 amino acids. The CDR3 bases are TGTGCCAGCAGCGTATCGGAGAACTATGGCTACACCTTC. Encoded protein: CASSVSENYGYTF.

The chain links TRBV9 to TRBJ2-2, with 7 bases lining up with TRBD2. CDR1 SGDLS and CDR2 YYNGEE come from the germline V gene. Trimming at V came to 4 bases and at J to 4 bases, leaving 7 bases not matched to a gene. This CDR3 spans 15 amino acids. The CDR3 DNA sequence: TGTGCCAGCAGCTCCAGCGGGATTAGCACCGGGGAGCTGTTTTTT. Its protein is CASSSSGISTGELFF. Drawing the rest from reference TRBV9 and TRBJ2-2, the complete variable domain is DSGVTQTPKHLITATGQRVTLRCSPRSGDLSVYWYQQSLDQGLQFLIQYYNGEERAKGNILERFSAQQFPDLHSELNLSSLELGDSALYFCASSSSGISTGELFFGEGSRLTVL.

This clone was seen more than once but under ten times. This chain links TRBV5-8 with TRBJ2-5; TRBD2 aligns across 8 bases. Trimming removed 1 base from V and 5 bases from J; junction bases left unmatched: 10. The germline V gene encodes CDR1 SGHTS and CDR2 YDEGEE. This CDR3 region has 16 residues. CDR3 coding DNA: TGTGCCAGCAGCTTGCTGGGACTAGTAGAGAAGGAGACCCAGTACTTC. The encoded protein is CASSLLGLVEKETQYF.

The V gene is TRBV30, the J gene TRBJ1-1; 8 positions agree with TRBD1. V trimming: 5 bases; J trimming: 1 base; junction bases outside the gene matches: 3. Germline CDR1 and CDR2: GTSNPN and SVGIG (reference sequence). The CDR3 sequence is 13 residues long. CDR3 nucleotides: TGTGCCTGGTTTGACAGGGGGAACACTGAAGCTTTCTTT. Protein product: CAWFDRGNTEAFF.

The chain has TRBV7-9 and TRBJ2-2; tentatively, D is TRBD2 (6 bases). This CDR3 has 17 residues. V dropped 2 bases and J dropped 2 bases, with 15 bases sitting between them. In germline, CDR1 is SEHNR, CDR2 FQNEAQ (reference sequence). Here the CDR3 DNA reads TGTGCCAGCAGCTTAAATTGGGACTTCTATAACACCGGGGAGCTGTTTTTT. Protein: CASSLNWDFYNTGELFF.

This CDR3 reads CASSLVAASGRREQFF. The CDR3 bases are TGTGCCAGCAGCTTAGTTGCGGCTAGCGGGAGGCGTGAGCAGTTCTTC. V gene TRBV11-3 combines with J gene TRBJ2-1, with 11 nucleotides matching TRBD2. The CDR3 runs to 16 residues. Germline V gene data show CDR1 as SGHNT and CDR2 as YENEEA. With 1 base clipped from V and 9 bases from J, the junction kept 8 bases outside the gene matches.

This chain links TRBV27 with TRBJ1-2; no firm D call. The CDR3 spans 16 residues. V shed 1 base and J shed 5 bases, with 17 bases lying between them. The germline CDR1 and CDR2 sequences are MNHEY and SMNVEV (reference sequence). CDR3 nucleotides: TGTGCCAGCAGTTTATTTCCAAGTAGGCCAGGTTATGGCTACACCTTC. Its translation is CASSLFPSRPGYGYTF.

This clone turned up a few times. Here the CDR3 DNA reads TGTGCCAGCAGCTATGGGTTGGGCGGGGCAGATACGCAGTATTTT. It is translated as CASSYGLGGADTQYF. The J gene is TRBJ2-3, the V gene TRBV7-3; possibly TRBD2 for D (6 bases). The CDR3 length is 15 residues. From germline, CDR1 is SGHTA and CDR2 FQGTGA. V gave up 4 bases and J gave up 4 bases, with 15 bases separating them.

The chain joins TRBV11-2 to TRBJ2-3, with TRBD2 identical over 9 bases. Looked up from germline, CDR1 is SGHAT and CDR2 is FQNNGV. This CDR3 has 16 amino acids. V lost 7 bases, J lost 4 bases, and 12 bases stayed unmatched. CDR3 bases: TGTGCCAGCATCCTAAGGGGCGGGAGGGCCCCAGATACGCAGTATTTT. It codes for CASILRGGRAPDTQYF.

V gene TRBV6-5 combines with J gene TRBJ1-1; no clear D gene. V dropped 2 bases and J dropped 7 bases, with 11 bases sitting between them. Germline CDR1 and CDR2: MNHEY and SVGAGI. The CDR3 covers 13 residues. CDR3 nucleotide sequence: TGTGCCAGCAGTTACGGGCGGAGGAATGAAGCTTTCTTT. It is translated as CASSYGRRNEAFF.

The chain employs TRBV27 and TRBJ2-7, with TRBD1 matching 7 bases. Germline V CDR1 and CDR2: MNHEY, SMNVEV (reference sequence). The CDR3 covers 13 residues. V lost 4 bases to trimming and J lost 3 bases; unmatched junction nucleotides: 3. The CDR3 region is CASSSGDSYEQYF. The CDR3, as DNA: TGTGCCAGCAGTTCTGGGGACAGCTACGAGCAGTACTTC.

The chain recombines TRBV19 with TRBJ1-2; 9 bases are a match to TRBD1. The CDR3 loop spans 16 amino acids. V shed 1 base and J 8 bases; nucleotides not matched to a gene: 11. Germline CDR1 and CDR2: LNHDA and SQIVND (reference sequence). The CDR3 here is CASSIAGSTGGFGYTF. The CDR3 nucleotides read TGTGCCAGTAGTATAGCGGGGAGTACAGGGGGCTTCGGCTACACCTTC. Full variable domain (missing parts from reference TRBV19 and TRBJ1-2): DGGITQSPKYLFRKEGQNVTLSCEQNLNHDAMYWYRQDPGQGLRLIYYSQIVNDFQKGDIAEGYSVSREKKESFPLTVTSAQKNPTAFYLCASSIAGSTGGFGYTFGSGTRLTVV.

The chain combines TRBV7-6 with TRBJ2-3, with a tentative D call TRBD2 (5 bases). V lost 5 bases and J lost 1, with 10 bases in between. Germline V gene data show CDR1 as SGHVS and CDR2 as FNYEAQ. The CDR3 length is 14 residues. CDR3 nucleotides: TGTGCCAGCAGCCCAAGGACTCGCACAGATACGCAGTATTTT. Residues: CASSPRTRTDTQYF.

CDR3 residues: CASSPGQGVQVQYF. The CDR3 region has the DNA TGTGCCAGCAGCCCTGGACAGGGCGTTCAGGTGCAGTACTTC. The genes are TRBV5-5 and TRBJ2-7; 8 nucleotides agree with TRBD1. Germline CDR1 and CDR2: SGHKS and YYEKEE (reference sequence). V was pared by 4 bases and J by 9 bases, with 12 bases of the junction left unmatched. The CDR3 spans 14 residues.

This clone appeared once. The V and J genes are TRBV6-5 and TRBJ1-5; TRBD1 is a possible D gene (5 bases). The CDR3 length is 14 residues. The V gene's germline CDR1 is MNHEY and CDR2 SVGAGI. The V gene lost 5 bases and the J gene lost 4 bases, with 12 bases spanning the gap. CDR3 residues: CASSLGAGNQPQHF. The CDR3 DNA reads TGTGCCAGCAGTCTTGGGGCTGGAAATCAGCCCCAGCATTTT.

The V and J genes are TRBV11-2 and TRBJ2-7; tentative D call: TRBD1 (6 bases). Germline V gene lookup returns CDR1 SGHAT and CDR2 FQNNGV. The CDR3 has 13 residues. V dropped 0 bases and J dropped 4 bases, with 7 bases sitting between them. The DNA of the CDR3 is TGTGCCAGCAGCTTAGAGGACAGTTACGAGCAGTACTTC. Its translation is CASSLEDSYEQYF.

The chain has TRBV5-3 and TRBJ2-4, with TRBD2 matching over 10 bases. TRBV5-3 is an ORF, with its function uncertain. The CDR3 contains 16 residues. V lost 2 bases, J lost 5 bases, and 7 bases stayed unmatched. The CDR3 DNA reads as TGTGCCAGAAGCTTATCCATTCTAGCGGGGGAAAACATTCAGTACTTC. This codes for CARSLSILAGENIQYF.

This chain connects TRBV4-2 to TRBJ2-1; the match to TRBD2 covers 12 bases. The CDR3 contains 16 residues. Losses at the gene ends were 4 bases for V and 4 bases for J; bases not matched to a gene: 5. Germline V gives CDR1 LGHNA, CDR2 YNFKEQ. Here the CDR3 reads CASSPRLAGAYNEQFF. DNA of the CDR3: TGTGCCAGCAGCCCACGACTAGCGGGAGCTTACAATGAGCAGTTCTTC.

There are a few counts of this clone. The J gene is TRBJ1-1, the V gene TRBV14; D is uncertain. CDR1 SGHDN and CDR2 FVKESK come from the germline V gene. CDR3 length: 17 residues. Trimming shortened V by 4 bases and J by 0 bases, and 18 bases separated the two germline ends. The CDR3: CASSRARGVGMNTEAFF. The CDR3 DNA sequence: TGTGCCAGCAGCCGGGCTCGCGGGGTAGGGATGAACACTGAAGCTTTCTTT.